The TCR beta chain described here comes from a study of blood T cells in healthy people across ages. A J-beta primer mix and a sample-barcoded 5' primer were used in a second PCR of about 7 to 12 cycles. TCRdb ran MiXCR on the 5' RACE reads and lists one entry per CDR3 protein. The sample includes around 750,000 distinct CDR3 sequences, approximately 55% of them seen just once. The sample was blood. The clonotype was recovered from a man at least 80 years old in good health.

CDR3 sequence: CASSQDSSGLSLNTEAFF. CDR3 coding DNA: TGTGCCAGCAGCCAAGATTCCTCAGGGCTATCCCTGAACACTGAAGCTTTCTTT. The chain couples TRBV4-2 to TRBJ1-1; the D gene is possibly TRBD1 (5 bases). The CDR3 is 18 amino acids. The germline CDR1 and CDR2 sequences are LGHNA and YNFKEQ. With 0 bases removed from V and 0 bases from J, the gap between germline ends came to 17 bases.